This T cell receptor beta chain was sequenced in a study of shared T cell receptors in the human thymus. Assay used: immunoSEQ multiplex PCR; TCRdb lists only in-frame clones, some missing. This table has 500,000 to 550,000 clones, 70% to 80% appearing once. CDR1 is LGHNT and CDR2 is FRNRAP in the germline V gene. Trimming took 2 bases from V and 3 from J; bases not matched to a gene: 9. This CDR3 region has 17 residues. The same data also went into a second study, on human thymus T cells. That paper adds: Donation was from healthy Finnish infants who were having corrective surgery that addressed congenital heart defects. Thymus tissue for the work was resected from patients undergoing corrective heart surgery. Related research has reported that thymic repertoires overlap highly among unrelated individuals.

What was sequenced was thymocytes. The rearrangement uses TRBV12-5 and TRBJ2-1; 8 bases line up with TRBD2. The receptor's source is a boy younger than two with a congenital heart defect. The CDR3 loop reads CASGLQWSGRSYNEQFF. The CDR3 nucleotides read TGTGCTAGTGGTTTGCAGTGGAGCGGGAGAAGCTACAATGAGCAGTTCTTC.